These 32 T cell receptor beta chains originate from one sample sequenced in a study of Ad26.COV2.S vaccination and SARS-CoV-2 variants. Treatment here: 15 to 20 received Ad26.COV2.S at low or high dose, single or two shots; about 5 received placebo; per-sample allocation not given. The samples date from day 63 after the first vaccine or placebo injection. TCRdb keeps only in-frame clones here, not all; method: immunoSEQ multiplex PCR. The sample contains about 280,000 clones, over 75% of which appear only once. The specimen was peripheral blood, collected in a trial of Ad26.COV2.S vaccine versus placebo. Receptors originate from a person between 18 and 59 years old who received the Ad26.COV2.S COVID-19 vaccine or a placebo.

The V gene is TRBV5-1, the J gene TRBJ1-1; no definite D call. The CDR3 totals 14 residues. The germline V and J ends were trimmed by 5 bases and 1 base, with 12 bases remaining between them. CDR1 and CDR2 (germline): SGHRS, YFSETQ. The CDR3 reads CASRPAVANTEAFF. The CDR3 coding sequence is TGCGCCAGCAGACCCGCAGTGGCGAACACTGAAGCTTTCTTT.

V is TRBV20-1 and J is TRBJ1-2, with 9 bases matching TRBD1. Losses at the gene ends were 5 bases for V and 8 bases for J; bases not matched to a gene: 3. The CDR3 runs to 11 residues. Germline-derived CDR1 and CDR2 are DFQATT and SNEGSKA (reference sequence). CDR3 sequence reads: CSARTGEGYTF. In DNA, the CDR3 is TGCAGTGCTCGGACAGGGGAAGGCTACACCTTC.

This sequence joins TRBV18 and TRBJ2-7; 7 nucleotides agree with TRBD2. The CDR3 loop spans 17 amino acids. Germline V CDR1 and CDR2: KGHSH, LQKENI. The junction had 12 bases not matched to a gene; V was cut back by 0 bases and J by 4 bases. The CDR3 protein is CASSPPGGGPIAYEQYF. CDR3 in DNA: TGTGCCAGCTCACCACCGGGGGGGGGACCGATTGCTTACGAGCAGTACTTC.

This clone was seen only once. The CDR3 region has the DNA TGTGCCAGCAGCGTAACTAGCGGGAAAGAGACCCAGTACTTC. Its protein product is CASSVTSGKETQYF. The rearrangement joins TRBV7-2 to TRBJ2-5; 10 bases map to TRBD2. The CDR3 loop spans 14 amino acids. Germline CDR1 is SGHTA and CDR2 is FQGNSA. V gave up 5 bases and J gave up 3 bases; unmatched junction bases: 3. Full variable domain (missing parts from reference TRBV7-2 and TRBJ2-5): GAGVSQSPSNKVTEKGKDVELRCDPISGHTALYWYRQSLGQGLEFLIYFQGNSAPDKSGLPSDRFSAERTGGSVSTLTIQRTQQEDSAVYLCASSVTSGKETQYFGPGTRLLVL.

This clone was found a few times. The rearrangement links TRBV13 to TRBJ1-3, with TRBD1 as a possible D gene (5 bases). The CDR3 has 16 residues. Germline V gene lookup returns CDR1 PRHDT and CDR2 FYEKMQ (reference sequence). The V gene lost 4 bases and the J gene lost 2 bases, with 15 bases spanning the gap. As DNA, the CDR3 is TGTGCCAGCAGCTATCATTTCGGGACGCCTGGAAACACCATATATTTT. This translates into CASSYHFGTPGNTIYF.

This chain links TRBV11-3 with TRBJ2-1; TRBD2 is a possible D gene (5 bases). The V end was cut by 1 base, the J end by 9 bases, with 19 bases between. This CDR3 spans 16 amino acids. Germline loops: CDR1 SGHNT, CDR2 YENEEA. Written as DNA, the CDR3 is TGTGCCAGCAGCTTAGGGTTCGGCAGAGATCGGGGTGAGCAGTTCTTC. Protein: CASSLGFGRDRGEQFF.

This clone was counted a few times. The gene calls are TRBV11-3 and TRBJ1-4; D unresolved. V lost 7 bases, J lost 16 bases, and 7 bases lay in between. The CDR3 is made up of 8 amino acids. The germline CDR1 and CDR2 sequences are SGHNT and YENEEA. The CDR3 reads CASNLEFF. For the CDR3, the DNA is TGTGCCAGCAACCTCGAGTTTTTT.

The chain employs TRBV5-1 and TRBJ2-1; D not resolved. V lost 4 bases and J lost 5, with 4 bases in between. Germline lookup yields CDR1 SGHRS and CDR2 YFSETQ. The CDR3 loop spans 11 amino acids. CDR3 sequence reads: CASSGDNEQFF. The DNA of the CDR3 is TGCGCCAGCAGCGGGGACAATGAGCAGTTCTTC.

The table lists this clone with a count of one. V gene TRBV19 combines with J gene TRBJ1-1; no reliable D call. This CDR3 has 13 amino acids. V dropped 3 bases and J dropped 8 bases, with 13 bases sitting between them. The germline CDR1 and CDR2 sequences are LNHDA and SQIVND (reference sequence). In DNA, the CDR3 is TGTGCCAGTAGTATCTTGGGCCTCCGGGAAGCTTTCTTT. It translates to CASSILGLREAFF.

The CDR3 protein is CASSLGPGINEQFF. DNA for the CDR3: TGTGCCAGCAGCTTAGGACCCGGGATCAATGAGCAGTTCTTC. This chain links TRBV11-2 with TRBJ2-1; TRBD2 might be the D (5 bases). Germline assignment: CDR1 SGHAT and CDR2 FQNNGV. The CDR3 runs to 14 residues. Trimming removed 1 base from V and 6 bases from J, with 10 bases in between.

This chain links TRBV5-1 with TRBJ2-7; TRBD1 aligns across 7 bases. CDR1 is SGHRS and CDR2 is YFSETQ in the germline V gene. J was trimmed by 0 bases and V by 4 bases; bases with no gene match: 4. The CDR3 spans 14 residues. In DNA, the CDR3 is TGCGCCAGCAGCCAGCAGGGGGTCTCCTACGAGCAGTACTTC. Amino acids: CASSQQGVSYEQYF. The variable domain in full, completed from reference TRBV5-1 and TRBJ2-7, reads KAGVTQTPRYLIKTRGQQVTLSCSPISGHRSVSWYQQTPGQGLQFLFEYFSETQRNKGNFPGRFSGRQFSNSRSEMNVSTLELGDSALYLCASSQQGVSYEQYFGPGTRLTVT.

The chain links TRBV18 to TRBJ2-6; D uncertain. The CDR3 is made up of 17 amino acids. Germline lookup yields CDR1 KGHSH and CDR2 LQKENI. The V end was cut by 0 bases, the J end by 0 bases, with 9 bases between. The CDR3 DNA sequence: TGTGCCAGCTCACCACCCGCTCGGGCCTCTGGGGCCAACGTCCTGACTTTC. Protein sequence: CASSPPARASGANVLTF. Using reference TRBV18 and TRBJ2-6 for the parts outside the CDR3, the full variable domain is NAGVMQNPRHLVRRRGQEARLRCSPMKGHSHVYWYRQLPEEGLKFMVYLQKENIIDESGMPKERFSAEFPKEGPSILRIQQVVRGDSAAYFCASSPPARASGANVLTFGAGSRLTVL.

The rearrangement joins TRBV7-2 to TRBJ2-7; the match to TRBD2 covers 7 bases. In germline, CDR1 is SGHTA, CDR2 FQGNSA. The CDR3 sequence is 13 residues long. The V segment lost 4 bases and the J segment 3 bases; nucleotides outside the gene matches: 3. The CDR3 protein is CASSSAGYYEQYF. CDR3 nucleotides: TGTGCCAGCAGCTCAGCGGGGTACTACGAGCAGTACTTC.

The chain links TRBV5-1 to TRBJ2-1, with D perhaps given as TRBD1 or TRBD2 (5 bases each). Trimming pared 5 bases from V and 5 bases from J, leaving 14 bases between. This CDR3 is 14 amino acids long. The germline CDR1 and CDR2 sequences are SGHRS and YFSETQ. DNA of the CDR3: TGCGCCAGCAGTCCAAGGGACGTCGACAATGAGCAGTTCTTC. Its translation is CASSPRDVDNEQFF.

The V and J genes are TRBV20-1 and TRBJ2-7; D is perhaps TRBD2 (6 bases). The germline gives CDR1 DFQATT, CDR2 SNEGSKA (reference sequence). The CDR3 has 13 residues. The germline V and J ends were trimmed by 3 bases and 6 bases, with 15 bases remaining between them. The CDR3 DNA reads TGCAGTGCTAGTGTGCCCCCAGCGGGCGAGCAGTACTTC. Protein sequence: CSASVPPAGEQYF.

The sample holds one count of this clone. The CDR3, as DNA: TGTGCCAGCAGCTTTCCCACAGGGGACAGCGGGCACACTGAAGCTTTCTTT. Translation gives CASSFPTGDSGHTEAFF. This chain uses TRBV7-9 with TRBJ1-1; TRBD1 matches at 7 bases. Trimming took 3 bases from V and 3 from J; bases not matched to a gene: 13. Germline-derived CDR1 and CDR2 are SEHNR and FQNEAQ (reference sequence). This CDR3 spans 17 amino acids.

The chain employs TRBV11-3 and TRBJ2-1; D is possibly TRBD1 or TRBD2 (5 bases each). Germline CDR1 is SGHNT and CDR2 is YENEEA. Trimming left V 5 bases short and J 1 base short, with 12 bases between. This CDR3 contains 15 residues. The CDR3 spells CASSPGRGSYNEQFF. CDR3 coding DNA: TGTGCCAGCAGCCCGGGAAGGGGTTCCTACAATGAGCAGTTCTTC.

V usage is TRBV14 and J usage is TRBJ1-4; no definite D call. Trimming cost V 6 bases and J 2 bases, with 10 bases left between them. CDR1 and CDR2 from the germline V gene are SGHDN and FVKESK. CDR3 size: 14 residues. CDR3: CASSPTRTNEKLFF. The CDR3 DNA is TGTGCCAGCAGTCCGACGAGGACTAATGAAAAACTGTTTTTT.

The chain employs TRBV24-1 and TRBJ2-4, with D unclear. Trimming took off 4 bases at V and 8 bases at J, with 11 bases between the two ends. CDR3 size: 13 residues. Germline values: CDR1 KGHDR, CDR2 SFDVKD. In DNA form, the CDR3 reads TGTGCCACCAGTGAGTTACTACGGCACATTCAGTACTTC. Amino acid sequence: CATSELLRHIQYF.

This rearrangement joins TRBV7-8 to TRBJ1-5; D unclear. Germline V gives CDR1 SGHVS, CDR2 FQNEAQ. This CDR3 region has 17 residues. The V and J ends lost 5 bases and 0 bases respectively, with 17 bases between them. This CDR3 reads CASSPIGGVYSNQPQHF. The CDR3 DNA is TGTGCCAGCAGCCCCATTGGCGGGGTTTATAGCAATCAGCCCCAGCATTTT.

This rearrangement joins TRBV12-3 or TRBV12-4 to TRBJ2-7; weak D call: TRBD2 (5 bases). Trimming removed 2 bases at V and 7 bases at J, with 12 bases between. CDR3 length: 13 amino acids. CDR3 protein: CASSLMLAREQYF. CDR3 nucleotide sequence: TGTGCCAGCAGTTTAATGCTAGCTAGGGAGCAGTACTTC.

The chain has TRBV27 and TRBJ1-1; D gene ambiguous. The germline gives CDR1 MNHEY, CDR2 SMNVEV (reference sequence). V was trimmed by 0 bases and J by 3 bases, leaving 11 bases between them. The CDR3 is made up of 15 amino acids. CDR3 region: CASSLSAEGYTEAFF. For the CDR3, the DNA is TGTGCCAGCAGTTTATCGGCCGAAGGGTACACTGAAGCTTTCTTT.

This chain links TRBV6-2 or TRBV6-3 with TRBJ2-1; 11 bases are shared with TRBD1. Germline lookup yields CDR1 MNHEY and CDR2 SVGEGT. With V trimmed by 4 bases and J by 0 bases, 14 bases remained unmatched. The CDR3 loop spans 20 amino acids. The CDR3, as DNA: TGTGCCAGCAGTTCCGGGACAGGGGGGCTAGCGGCCCTCTCCTACAATGAGCAGTTCTTC. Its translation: CASSSGTGGLAALSYNEQFF.

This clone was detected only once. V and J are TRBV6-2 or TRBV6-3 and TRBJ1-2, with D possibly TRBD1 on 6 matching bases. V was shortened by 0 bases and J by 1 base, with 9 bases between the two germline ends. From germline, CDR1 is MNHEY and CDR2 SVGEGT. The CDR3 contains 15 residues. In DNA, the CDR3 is TGTGCCAGCAGTTACTCTTGGACAGTTAACTATGGCTACACCTTC. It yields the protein CASSYSWTVNYGYTF.

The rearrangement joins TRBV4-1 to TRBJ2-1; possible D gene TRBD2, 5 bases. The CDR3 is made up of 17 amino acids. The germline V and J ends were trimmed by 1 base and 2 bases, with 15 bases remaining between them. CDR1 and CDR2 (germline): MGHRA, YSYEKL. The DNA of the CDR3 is TGCGCCAGCAGCCAAGGCGTTGGACGGGGAACCTACAATGAGCAGTTCTTC. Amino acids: CASSQGVGRGTYNEQFF.

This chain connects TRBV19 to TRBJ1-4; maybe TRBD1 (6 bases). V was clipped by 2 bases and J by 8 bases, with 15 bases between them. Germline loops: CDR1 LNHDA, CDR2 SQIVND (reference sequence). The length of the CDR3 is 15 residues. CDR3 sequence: CASSISGARGEKLFF. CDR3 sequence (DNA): TGTGCCAGTAGTATATCGGGGGCTAGGGGAGAAAAACTGTTTTTT.

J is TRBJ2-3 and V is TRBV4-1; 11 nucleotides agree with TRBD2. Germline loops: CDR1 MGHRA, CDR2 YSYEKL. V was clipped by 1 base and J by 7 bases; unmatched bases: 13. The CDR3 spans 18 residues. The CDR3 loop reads CASSQAWDRLAGYYTQYF. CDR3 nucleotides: TGCGCCAGCAGCCAAGCATGGGACAGACTAGCGGGATATTATACGCAGTATTTT.

The CDR3 reads CASSDLGQGFSPLHF. DNA for the CDR3: TGTGCCAGCAGTGACCTGGGACAGGGATTTTCACCCCTCCACTTT. The J gene is TRBJ1-6, the V gene TRBV25-1, with 9 positions matching TRBD1. The CDR3 is made up of 15 amino acids. CDR1 is MGHDK, CDR2 SYGVNS, per germline. The V and J ends lost 3 bases and 9 bases, in that order; junction bases with no gene match: 6.

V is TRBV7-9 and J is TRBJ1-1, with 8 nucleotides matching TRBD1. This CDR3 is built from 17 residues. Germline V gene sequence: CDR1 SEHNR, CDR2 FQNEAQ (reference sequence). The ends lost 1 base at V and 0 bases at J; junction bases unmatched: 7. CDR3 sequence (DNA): TGTGCCAGCAGCTTAGTGTCCCAGGGGGCCTTGAACACTGAAGCTTTCTTT. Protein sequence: CASSLVSQGALNTEAFF. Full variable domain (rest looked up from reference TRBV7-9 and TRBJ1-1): DTGVSQNPRHKITKRGQNVTFRCDPISEHNRLYWYRQTLGQGPEFLTYFQNEAQLEKSRLLSDRFSAERPKGSFSTLEIQRTEQGDSAMYLCASSLVSQGALNTEAFFGQGTRLTVV.

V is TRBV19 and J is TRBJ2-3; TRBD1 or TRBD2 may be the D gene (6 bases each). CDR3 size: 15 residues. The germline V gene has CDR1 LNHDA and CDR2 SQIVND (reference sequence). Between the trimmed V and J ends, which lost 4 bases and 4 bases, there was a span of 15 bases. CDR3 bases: TGTGCCAGTAGTAGCTGGGGGGCCCTCGCAGATACGCAGTATTTT. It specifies CASSSWGALADTQYF.

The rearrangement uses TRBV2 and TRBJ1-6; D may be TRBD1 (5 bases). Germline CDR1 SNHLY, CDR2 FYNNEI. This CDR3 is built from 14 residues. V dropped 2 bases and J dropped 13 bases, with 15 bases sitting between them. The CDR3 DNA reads TGTGCCAGCAGTGAAAGTTTGCAGGGTGGGCCCCTCCACTTT. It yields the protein CASSESLQGGPLHF.

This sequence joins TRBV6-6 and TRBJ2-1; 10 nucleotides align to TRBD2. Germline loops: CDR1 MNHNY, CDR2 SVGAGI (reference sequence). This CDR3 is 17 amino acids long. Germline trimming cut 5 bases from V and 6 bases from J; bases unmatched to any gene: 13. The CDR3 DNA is TGTGCCAGCAGTCCGCGAACCTTAGCGGGAGGTGCCAATGAGCAGTTCTTC. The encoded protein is CASSPRTLAGGANEQFF.